The present T cell receptor beta chain was sequenced within a study of T cell responses to AZD1222 COVID-19 vaccine. The overall study: Pooled in the analysis were second doses at about 4 or about 12 weeks. Notes on the study in general: Regions 160-218 and 743-854 dominated among vaccine-associated CD4 TCRs spanning spike. Two AZD1222 doses significantly raised spike-specific TCR breadth and depth over controls.

The germline gives CDR1 PRHDT, CDR2 FYEKMQ (reference sequence). This CDR3 contains 13 residues. The table came from immunoSEQ multiplex PCR; TCRdb's copy has only in-frame clones and leaves some out. This table holds around 110,000 clones, 90% to 95% found once. As for this clone: What it binds is not known. The junction shows a germline mismatch at one end, possibly a read error.

This chain connects TRBV13 to TRBJ2-1; TRBD2 might be the D (6 bases). The starting material was peripheral blood, obtained on day 0 of AZD1222 vaccination. The receptor's source is an adult in good health. CDR3 in amino acids: CASSLGGYNEQFF. In DNA form, the CDR3 reads TGTGCCAGCAGCCTAGGAGGGTACAATGAGCAGTTCTTC.